The 16 T cell receptor beta chains below all came from one sample that was sequenced in a study of blood T cell repertoires in COVID-19. TCRdb keeps only in-frame clones here, not all; method: immunoSEQ multiplex PCR. The table has 180,000 or so clones, nearly 80% seen once; the top ten hold about an eighth. Sequencing was performed on PBMCs or T cells enriched from blood (not recorded which). Receptors were obtained from a man aged 55 to 70 who had been exposed to COVID-19.

The chain uses TRBV5-1 and TRBJ1-1; D is possibly TRBD1 (5 bases). From germline, CDR1 is SGHRS and CDR2 YFSETQ. V was shortened by 1 base and J by 1 base, with 8 bases between the two germline ends. CDR3 length equals 14 residues. The CDR3 protein is CASSLLGPNTEAFF. CDR3 bases: TGCGCCAGCAGCTTGTTGGGGCCGAACACTGAAGCTTTCTTT.

The chain recombines TRBV19 with TRBJ2-1; 7 bases agree with TRBD2. V gave up 5 bases and J gave up 6 bases; unmatched junction bases: 7. Germline V gene lookup returns CDR1 LNHDA and CDR2 SQIVND (reference sequence). This CDR3 has 14 residues. CDR3 bases: TGTGCCAGTAGTGAGGGAGGGCCGAGCAATGAGCAGTTCTTC. It specifies CASSEGGPSNEQFF.

The V gene is TRBV4-1, the J gene TRBJ2-7; tentatively, D is TRBD1 (5 bases). Trimming removed 5 bases at V and 0 bases at J, with 14 bases between. The germline gives CDR1 MGHRA, CDR2 YSYEKL. This CDR3 has 15 residues. The CDR3 nucleotides are TGCGCCAGCAGCGGGGCCGCATCCCGCTCCTACGAGCAGTACTTC. This sequence encodes CASSGAASRSYEQYF.

The chain recombines TRBV10-3 with TRBJ1-4, with 7 bases matching TRBD1. Per the germline V gene, CDR1 is ENHRY and CDR2 is SYGVKD. This CDR3 comprises 15 residues. The V segment lost 2 bases and the J segment 12 bases; nucleotides outside the gene matches: 12. The CDR3 coding sequence is TGTGCCATCAGTGAGGCCCGACAGGGTGGGGGTGAACTGTTTTTT. This translates into CAISEARQGGGELFF.

This clone was picked up a small number of times. The chain has TRBV27 and TRBJ2-5, with D perhaps matching TRBD2 (6 bases). V was cut by 6 bases and J by 4 bases, with 12 bases left in between. This CDR3 region has 13 residues. CDR1 and CDR2 from the germline V gene are MNHEY and SMNVEV (reference sequence). The DNA of the CDR3 is TGTGCCAGCAGCGGGAGTGTACTAGAGACCCAGTACTTC. Residues: CASSGSVLETQYF.

The chain has TRBV19 and TRBJ2-1; D remains unclear. Between the trimmed V and J ends, which lost 0 bases and 9 bases, there was a span of 6 bases. Germline CDR1 reads LNHDA; CDR2 reads SQIVND (reference sequence). There are 12 residues in the CDR3. This chain's CDR3 is CASSIEQREQFF. The CDR3 coding sequence is TGTGCCAGTAGTATAGAGCAGCGTGAGCAGTTCTTC.

The gene calls are TRBV5-1 and TRBJ2-1; possible D gene TRBD1, 5 bases. This CDR3 contains 13 residues. Germline values: CDR1 SGHRS, CDR2 YFSETQ. V dropped 4 bases and J dropped 6 bases, with 11 bases sitting between them. DNA for the CDR3: TGCGCCAGCAGCCCGCTGACAGTCAATGAGCAGTTCTTC. It encodes CASSPLTVNEQFF. The variable domain in full, with the rest retrieved from reference TRBV5-1 and TRBJ2-1, is KAGVTQTPRYLIKTRGQQVTLSCSPISGHRSVSWYQQTPGQGLQFLFEYFSETQRNKGNFPGRFSGRQFSNSRSEMNVSTLELGDSALYLCASSPLTVNEQFFGPGTRLTVL.

V usage is TRBV12-5 and J usage is TRBJ2-2; D remains unclear. The CDR3 totals 15 residues. Trimming stripped 0 bases from V and 8 bases from J, with 13 bases between. Germline-derived CDR1 and CDR2 are LGHNT and FRNRAP. CDR3 bases: TGTGCTAGTGGTTTGGTAATCCAAACGACAGGGGAGCTGTTTTTT. Its protein is CASGLVIQTTGELFF.

This clone was seen a handful of times. The chain recombines TRBV6-2 or TRBV6-3 with TRBJ2-2, with a possible D match to TRBD1 (5 bases). Germline loops: CDR1 MNHEY, CDR2 SVGEGT. Trimming cost V 5 bases and J 6 bases, with 10 bases left between them. This CDR3 has 13 amino acids. CDR3 protein: CASSTTVSGELFF. The DNA of the CDR3 is TGTGCCAGCAGTACGACAGTCTCCGGGGAGCTGTTTTTT.

V gene TRBV3-1 (or the pseudogene TRBV3-2) combines with J gene TRBJ1-5; a weak D match, TRBD1 (5 bases). V lost 1 base and J lost 3, with 10 bases in between. The CDR3 covers 15 residues. The germline gives CDR1 LGHDT, CDR2 YNNKEL (reference sequence). CDR3 residues: CASSQVSGNNQPQHF. In nucleotides, the CDR3 is TGTGCCAGCAGCCAAGTGTCAGGGAACAATCAGCCCCAGCATTTT.

CDR3 nucleotides: TGTGCCAGCTCTTCCGGGGACAGGGGGCATGAAACCTACGAGCAGTACTTC. This translates into CASSSGDRGHETYEQYF. V is TRBV18 and J is TRBJ2-7; 12 bases map to TRBD1. V gave up 6 bases and J gave up 2 bases; unmatched junction bases: 11. From germline, CDR1 is KGHSH and CDR2 LQKENI. This CDR3 region has 17 residues.

This clone was recorded once. The genes are TRBV7-2 and TRBJ2-7, with D possibly matching TRBD2 (5 bases). Germline V gene data show CDR1 as SGHTA and CDR2 as FQGNSA. The germline V and J ends were trimmed by 5 bases and 0 bases, with 14 bases remaining between them. The CDR3 has 15 amino acids. The CDR3 DNA follows: TGTGCCAGCAGCCTACGTCGGGGTTTCTCCTACGAGCAGTACTTC. Translated, it gives CASSLRRGFSYEQYF.

V usage is TRBV20-1 and J usage is TRBJ2-7, with D possibly being TRBD2 (6 bases). This CDR3 has 11 residues. Germline V gene lookup returns CDR1 DFQATT and CDR2 SNEGSKA (reference sequence). With 5 bases removed from V and 3 bases from J, the gap between germline ends came to 8 bases. CDR3 DNA: TGCAGTGCTGGAGGGAGCTACGAGCAGTACTTC. Its protein is CSAGGSYEQYF.

This clone was seen repeatedly, ten times or more. This chain's CDR3 is CASSRGGWSYGYTF. CDR3 sequence (DNA): TGTGCCAGCAGTCGAGGGGGATGGAGCTATGGCTACACCTTC. This chain connects TRBV2 to TRBJ1-2, with a possible D match to TRBD1 (6 bases). The CDR3 extends over 14 amino acids. Trimming removed 5 bases at V and 4 bases at J, with 14 bases between. The V gene's germline CDR1 is SNHLY and CDR2 FYNNEI.

V is TRBV24-1 and J is TRBJ2-3, with TRBD2 matching 9 bases. This CDR3 is 15 amino acids long. J lost 4 bases, V lost 7 bases, and 8 bases had no gene match. Germline V gene data show CDR1 as KGHDR and CDR2 as SFDVKD. This CDR3 reads CATSSGGRDADTQYF. For the CDR3, the DNA is TGTGCCACCAGCTCGGGCGGGAGGGACGCAGATACGCAGTATTTT.

CDR3 region: CASSLETEYMNTEAFF. The CDR3 nucleotides read TGTGCCAGCAGCTTGGAGACAGAATACATGAACACTGAAGCTTTCTTT. The rearrangement joins TRBV5-6 to TRBJ1-1; maybe TRBD1 (5 bases). CDR3 length: 16 amino acids. Deletions cut 0 bases from V and 0 bases from J, with 12 bases between. CDR1 is SGHDT, CDR2 YYEEEE, per germline.